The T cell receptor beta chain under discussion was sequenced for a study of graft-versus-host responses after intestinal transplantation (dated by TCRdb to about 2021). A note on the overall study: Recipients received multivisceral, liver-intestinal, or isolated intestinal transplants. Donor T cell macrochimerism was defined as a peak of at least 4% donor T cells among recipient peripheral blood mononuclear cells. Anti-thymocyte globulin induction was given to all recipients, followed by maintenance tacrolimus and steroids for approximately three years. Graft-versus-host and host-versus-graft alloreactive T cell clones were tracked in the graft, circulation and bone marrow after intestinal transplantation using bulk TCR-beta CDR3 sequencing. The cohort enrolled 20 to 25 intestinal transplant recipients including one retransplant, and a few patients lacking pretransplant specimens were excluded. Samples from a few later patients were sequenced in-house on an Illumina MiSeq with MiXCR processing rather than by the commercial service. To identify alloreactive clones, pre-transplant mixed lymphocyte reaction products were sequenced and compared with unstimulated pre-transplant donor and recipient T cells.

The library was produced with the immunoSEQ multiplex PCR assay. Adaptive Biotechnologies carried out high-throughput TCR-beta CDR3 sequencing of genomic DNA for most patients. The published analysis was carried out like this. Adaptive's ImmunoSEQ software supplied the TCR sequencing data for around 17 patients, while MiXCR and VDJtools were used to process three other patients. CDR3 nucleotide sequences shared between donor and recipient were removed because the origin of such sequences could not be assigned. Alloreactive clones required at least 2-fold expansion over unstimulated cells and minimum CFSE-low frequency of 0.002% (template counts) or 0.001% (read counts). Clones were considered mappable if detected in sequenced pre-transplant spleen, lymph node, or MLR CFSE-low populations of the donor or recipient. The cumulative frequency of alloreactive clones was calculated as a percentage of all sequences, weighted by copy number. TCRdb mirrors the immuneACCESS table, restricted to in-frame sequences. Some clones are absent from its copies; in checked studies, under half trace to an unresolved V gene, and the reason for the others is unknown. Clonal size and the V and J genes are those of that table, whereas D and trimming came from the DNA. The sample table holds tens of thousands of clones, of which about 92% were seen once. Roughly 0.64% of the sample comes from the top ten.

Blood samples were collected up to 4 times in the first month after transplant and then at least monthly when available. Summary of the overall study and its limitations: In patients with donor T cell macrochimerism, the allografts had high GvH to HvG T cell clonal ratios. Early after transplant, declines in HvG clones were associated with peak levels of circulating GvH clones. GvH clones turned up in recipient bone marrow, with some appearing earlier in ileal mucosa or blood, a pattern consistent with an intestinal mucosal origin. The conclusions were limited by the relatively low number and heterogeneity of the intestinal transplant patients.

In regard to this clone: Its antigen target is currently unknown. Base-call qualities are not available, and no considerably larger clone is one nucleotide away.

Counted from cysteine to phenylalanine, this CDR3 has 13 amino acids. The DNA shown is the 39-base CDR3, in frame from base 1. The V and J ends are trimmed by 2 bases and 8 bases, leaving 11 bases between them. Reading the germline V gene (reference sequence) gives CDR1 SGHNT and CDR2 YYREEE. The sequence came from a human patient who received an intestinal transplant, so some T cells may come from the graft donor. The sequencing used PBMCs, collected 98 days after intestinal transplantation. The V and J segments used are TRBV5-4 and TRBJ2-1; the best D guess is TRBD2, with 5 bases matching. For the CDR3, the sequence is CASSFPGRDEQFF. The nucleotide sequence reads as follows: TGTGCCAGCAGCTTTCCGGGGAGAGATGAGCAGTTCTTC.